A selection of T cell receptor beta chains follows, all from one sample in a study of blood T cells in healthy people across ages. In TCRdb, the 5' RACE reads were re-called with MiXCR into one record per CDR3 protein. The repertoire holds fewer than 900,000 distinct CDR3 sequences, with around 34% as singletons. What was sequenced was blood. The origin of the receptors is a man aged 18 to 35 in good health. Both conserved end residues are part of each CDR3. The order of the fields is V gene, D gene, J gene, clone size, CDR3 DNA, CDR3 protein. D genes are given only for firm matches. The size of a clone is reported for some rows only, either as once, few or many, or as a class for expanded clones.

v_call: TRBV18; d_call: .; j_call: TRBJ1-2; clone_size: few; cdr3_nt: TGTGCCAGCTCACCGGTCTCAAAGGGTACTAACTATGGCTACACCTTC; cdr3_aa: CASSPVSKGTNYGYTF
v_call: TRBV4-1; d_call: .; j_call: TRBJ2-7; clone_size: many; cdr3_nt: TGCGCCAGCAGCCAAGACTCGGCCGAAGAACTATACGAGCAGTACTTC; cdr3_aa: CASSQDSAEELYEQYF
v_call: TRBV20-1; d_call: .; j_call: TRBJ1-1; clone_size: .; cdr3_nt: TGCAGTGCTAGAGATATCTTCGAGGACACTGAAGCTTTCTTT; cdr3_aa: CSARDIFEDTEAFF
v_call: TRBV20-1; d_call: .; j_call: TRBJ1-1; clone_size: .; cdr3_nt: TGCAGTGCTATCCCAGGAACATTGGGTGAAGCTTTCTTT; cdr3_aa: CSAIPGTLGEAFF
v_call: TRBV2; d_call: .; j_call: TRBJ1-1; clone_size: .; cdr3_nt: TGTGCCAGCAGTGAAGCGCGTAAGGGAGCTGAAGCTTTCTTT; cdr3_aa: CASSEARKGAEAFF
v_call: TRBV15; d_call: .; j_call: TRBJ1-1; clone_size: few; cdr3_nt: TGTGCCACCAGCAGAGATTTCACTGAAGCTTTCTTT; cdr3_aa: CATSRDFTEAFF
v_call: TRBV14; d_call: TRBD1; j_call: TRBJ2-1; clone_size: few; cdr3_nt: TGTGCCAGCAGCCAAGCCGGACAGGGATTAGGGAATGAGCAGTTCTTC; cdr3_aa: CASSQAGQGLGNEQFF
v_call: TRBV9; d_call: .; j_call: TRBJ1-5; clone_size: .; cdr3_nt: TGTGCCAGCAGCGCCTCCCGGGGGGCAGGCAATCAGCCCCAGCATTTT; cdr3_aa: CASSASRGAGNQPQHF
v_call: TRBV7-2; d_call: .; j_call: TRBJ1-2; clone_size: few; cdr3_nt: TGTGCCAGCAGCCGCGACGGTGACTGTGGCTACACCTTC; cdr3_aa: CASSRDGDCGYTF
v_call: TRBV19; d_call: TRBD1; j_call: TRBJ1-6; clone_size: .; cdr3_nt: TGTGCCAGCTCCGGGACAGGGGATTCACCCCTCCACTTT; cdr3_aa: CASSGTGDSPLHF
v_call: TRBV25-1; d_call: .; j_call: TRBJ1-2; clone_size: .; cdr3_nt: TGTGCCAGCAGTATGGGGTCTCATGGCTACACCTTC; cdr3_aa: CASSMGSHGYTF
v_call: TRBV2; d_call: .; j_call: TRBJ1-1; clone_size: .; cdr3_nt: TGTGCCAGCAAGGAAGACATGAACACTGAAGCTTTCTTT; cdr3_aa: CASKEDMNTEAFF
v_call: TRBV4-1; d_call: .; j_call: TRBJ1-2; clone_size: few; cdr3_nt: TGCGCCAGCAGCCAAGATTTCCTTCCCGATTCCCCGATGGGCTACACCTTC; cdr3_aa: CASSQDFLPDSPMGYTF
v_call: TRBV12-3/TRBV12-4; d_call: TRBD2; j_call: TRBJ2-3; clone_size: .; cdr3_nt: TGTGCCGGCAGGTCCGGGACTAGCGGGACCACAGATACGCAGTATTTT; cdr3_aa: CAGRSGTSGTTDTQYF
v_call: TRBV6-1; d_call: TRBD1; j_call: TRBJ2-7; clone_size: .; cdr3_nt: TGTGCCAGTGGACAGGGAGGACCCTACGAGCAGTACTTC; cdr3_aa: CASGQGGPYEQYF
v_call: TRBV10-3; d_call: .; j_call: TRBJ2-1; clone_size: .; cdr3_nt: TGTGCCATCAGTGACAAGGGGGGCCTCTACGAGCAGTTCTTC; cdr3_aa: CAISDKGGLYEQFF
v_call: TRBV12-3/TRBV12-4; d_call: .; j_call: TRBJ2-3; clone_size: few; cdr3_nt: TGTGCCAGCAGCTTGACCCAGAATACGCAGTATTTT; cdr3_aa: CASSLTQNTQYF
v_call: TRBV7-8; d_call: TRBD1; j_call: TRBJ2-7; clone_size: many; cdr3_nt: TGTGCCAGCAGCTTATCGGGACAGGGGAAGTGGGAGCAGTACTTC; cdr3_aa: CASSLSGQGKWEQYF
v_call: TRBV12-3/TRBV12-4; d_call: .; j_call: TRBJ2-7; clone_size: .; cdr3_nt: TGTGCCAGCAGTAACCCGGGCCAGTTCCCTTACGAGCAGTACTTC; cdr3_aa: CASSNPGQFPYEQYF
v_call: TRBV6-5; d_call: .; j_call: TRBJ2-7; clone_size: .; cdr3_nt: TGTGCCAGCAGTTACGGAGGAAGCTCCTACAATGAGCAGTACTTC; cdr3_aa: CASSYGGSSYNEQYF
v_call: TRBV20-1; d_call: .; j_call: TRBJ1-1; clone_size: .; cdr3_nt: TGCAGTGCTAATCCCCCCCGGGACGCTGAAGCTTTCTTT; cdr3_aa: CSANPPRDAEAFF
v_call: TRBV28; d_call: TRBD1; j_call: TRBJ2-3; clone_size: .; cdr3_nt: TGTGCCAGCAGGGGACAGGGATTCACAGATACGCAGTATTTT; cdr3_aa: CASRGQGFTDTQYF
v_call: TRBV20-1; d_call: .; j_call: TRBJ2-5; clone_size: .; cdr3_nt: TGCAGTGCCGGGAGACAGCCCCAATACAATGAGCAGTACTTC; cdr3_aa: CSAGRQPQYNEQYF
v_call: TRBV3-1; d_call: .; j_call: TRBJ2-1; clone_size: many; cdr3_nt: TGTGCCAGCAGCCAAGATTTTTCTAGCTCCTACAATGAGCAGTTCTTC; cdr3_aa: CASSQDFSSSYNEQFF
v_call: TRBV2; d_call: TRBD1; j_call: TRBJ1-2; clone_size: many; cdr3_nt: TGTGCCAGCAGTGGGGACAGGGAGTATGGCTACACCTTC; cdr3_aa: CASSGDREYGYTF
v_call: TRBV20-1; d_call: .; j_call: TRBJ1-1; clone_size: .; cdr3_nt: TGCAGTGCTAGACGGAAGAACACTGAAGCTTTCTTT; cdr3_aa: CSARRKNTEAFF
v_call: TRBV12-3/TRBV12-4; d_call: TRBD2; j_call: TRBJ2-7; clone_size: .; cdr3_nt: TGTGCCAGCAGTCTCAACCCTAGCGGGAGCTACGAGCAGTACTTC; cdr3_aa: CASSLNPSGSYEQYF
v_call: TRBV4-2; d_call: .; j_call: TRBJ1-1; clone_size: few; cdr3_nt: TGTGCCAGCAGCGACGCGGACAGTCCCTTGAGCACTGAAGCTTTCTTT; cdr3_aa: CASSDADSPLSTEAFF
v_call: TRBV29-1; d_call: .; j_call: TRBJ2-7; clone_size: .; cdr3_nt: TGCAGCGTTGAAGAAAGTCGAGGCACTGAGCAGTACTTC; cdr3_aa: CSVEESRGTEQYF
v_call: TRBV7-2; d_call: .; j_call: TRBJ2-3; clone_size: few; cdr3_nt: TGTGCCAGCATTCCTCGTAGCGGCTCCACAGATACGCAGTATTTT; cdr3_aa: CASIPRSGSTDTQYF
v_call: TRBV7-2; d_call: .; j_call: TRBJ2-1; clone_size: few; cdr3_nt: TGTGCCAGCAGCTCGGGCCCGGTTGAGTTCAATGAGCAGTTCTTC; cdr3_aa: CASSSGPVEFNEQFF